This TCR beta chain was identified in a study of T cell repertoires in cytomegalovirus infection. Study-level information: TCR beta signatures that were public indicated CMV infection and matching HLA type.

MiXCR, run by TCRdb on the reads, gives a single entry per CDR3 protein. The sample holds fewer than 1,000,000 distinct CDR3 sequences, around 29% seen once. Study observations and caveats: What dominated the ex vivo response were HLA-C-restricted CMV-specific TCR beta clonotypes. Adding up the frequency of public TCR beta families identified people who carried CMV plus the relevant HLA.

The CDR3 runs to 13 residues. V was trimmed by 7 bases and J by 3 bases, leaving 12 bases between them. CDR1 and CDR2 (germline): MDHEN, SYDVKM. This clonotype occurred a few times. Antigen: not known. The input for sequencing was cultured CD8+ T cells from PBMCs, taken from culture after CMV antigen stimulation. The rearrangement links TRBV28 to TRBJ1-1; no reliable D call. The receptor's source is a human donor in good health (CMV status not recorded). Some clones in this sample may be carry-over from other donors' samples. Here the CDR3 DNA reads TGTGCCAGCACCGAGGCGAGGTACACTGAAGCTTTCTTT. Protein sequence: CASTEARYTEAFF. The whole variable domain, remainder taken from reference TRBV28 and TRBJ1-1, is DVKVTQSSRYLVKRTGEKVFLECVQDMDHENMFWYRQDPGLGLRLIYFSYDVKMKEKGDIPEGYSVSREKKERFSLILESASTNQTSMYLCASTEARYTEAFFGQGTRLTVV.